This is a list of T cell receptor beta chains from one sample in a study of T-cell memory formation after mild COVID-19. TCRdb reanalysed the 5' RACE reads using MiXCR and keeps one entry per CDR3 protein. The data show fewer than 300,000 distinct CDR3 sequences, with over 15% seen just once and around 23% held by the top ten. Sequences were obtained from PBMCs or a T cell subset sorted from them (not recorded which). The receptors originated from a man between 18 and 29 years old who had mild COVID-19 (a few samples of this study predate the infection). Cell type and time point are not known. Each CDR3 is given with its conserved first and last residue. Fields, in order: V gene, D gene, J gene, CDR3 protein. D genes are given only for firm matches.

v_gene: TRBV7-3; d_gene: -; j_gene: TRBJ1-1; CDR3aa: CASSDQATNTEAFF
v_gene: TRBV20-1; d_gene: -; j_gene: TRBJ2-7; CDR3aa: CSARERVDSSYEQYF
v_gene: TRBV2; d_gene: -; j_gene: TRBJ1-1; CDR3aa: CASSDEGGSTEAFF
v_gene: TRBV4-1; d_gene: TRBD2; j_gene: TRBJ2-7; CDR3aa: CASSQDLASGDYEQYF
v_gene: TRBV4-3; d_gene: -; j_gene: TRBJ2-1; CDR3aa: CASSQAQGTYNEQFF
v_gene: TRBV28; d_gene: TRBD2; j_gene: TRBJ2-1; CDR3aa: CASSLVRAGGYNEQFF
v_gene: TRBV12-3/TRBV12-4; d_gene: -; j_gene: TRBJ2-2; CDR3aa: CASSLRSDGELFF
v_gene: TRBV5-5; d_gene: TRBD1; j_gene: TRBJ1-1; CDR3aa: CASSVRDRVNTEAFF
v_gene: TRBV5-1; d_gene: TRBD1; j_gene: TRBJ1-6; CDR3aa: CASSQPSGDRFSPLHF
v_gene: TRBV4-2; d_gene: -; j_gene: TRBJ1-4; CDR3aa: CASSQDDLGQVEKLFF
v_gene: TRBV4-1; d_gene: TRBD1; j_gene: TRBJ2-7; CDR3aa: CASSQEVGTGGSYEQYF
v_gene: TRBV6-2/TRBV6-3; d_gene: -; j_gene: TRBJ2-2; CDR3aa: CASSYDGFRGELFF
v_gene: TRBV7-9; d_gene: -; j_gene: TRBJ1-3; CDR3aa: CASSPHGRGFGNTIYF
v_gene: TRBV4-2; d_gene: TRBD1; j_gene: TRBJ1-2; CDR3aa: CASSQRTGNYGYTF
v_gene: TRBV6-4; d_gene: TRBD2; j_gene: TRBJ2-3; CDR3aa: CASSRSGGHGPDTQYF
v_gene: TRBV6-6; d_gene: -; j_gene: TRBJ1-2; CDR3aa: CASSSDRTYGYTF
v_gene: TRBV14; d_gene: -; j_gene: TRBJ1-2; CDR3aa: CASSRHFSYGSYGYTF
v_gene: TRBV24-1; d_gene: -; j_gene: TRBJ2-2; CDR3aa: CATSDTFYAGSTGELFF
v_gene: TRBV5-5; d_gene: -; j_gene: TRBJ1-2; CDR3aa: CASSLSEPLGNYGYTF
v_gene: TRBV10-3; d_gene: TRBD1; j_gene: TRBJ2-3; CDR3aa: CAISESDRGPSGTDTQYF
v_gene: TRBV7-2; d_gene: -; j_gene: TRBJ2-3; CDR3aa: CASSPQVSITDTQYF
v_gene: TRBV7-2; d_gene: -; j_gene: TRBJ1-1; CDR3aa: CASSLLGDGVTEAFF
v_gene: TRBV5-1; d_gene: -; j_gene: TRBJ1-2; CDR3aa: CASRPPEANYGYTF
v_gene: TRBV20-1; d_gene: TRBD1; j_gene: TRBJ2-3; CDR3aa: CSAADRTGLSTDTQYF
v_gene: TRBV12-3/TRBV12-4; d_gene: -; j_gene: TRBJ1-2; CDR3aa: CASSPQAGGGYGYTF
v_gene: TRBV7-2; d_gene: -; j_gene: TRBJ2-7; CDR3aa: CASSPAGSSYEQYF
v_gene: TRBV7-2; d_gene: -; j_gene: TRBJ2-3; CDR3aa: CASSVDGTGSDTQYF
v_gene: TRBV5-1; d_gene: -; j_gene: TRBJ2-1; CDR3aa: CASSLGEGWNEQFF
v_gene: TRBV7-2; d_gene: TRBD1; j_gene: TRBJ2-7; CDR3aa: CASSTGGSGSYEQYF
v_gene: TRBV5-1; d_gene: -; j_gene: TRBJ2-5; CDR3aa: CASSAMLGGGEETQYF
v_gene: TRBV7-9; d_gene: -; j_gene: TRBJ2-1; CDR3aa: CASTLRNREVSDNEQFF
v_gene: TRBV5-4; d_gene: TRBD1; j_gene: TRBJ1-2; CDR3aa: CASSPRAGTGYDGYTF
v_gene: TRBV10-1; d_gene: -; j_gene: TRBJ2-1; CDR3aa: CASSESVLNEQFF
v_gene: TRBV11-3; d_gene: -; j_gene: TRBJ1-5; CDR3aa: CASSLGFQPAAQHF
v_gene: TRBV6-2/TRBV6-3; d_gene: -; j_gene: TRBJ1-1; CDR3aa: CARSVNWGNTEAFF
v_gene: TRBV7-8; d_gene: -; j_gene: TRBJ2-2; CDR3aa: CASSFGGQAGELFF
v_gene: TRBV18; d_gene: -; j_gene: TRBJ1-5; CDR3aa: CASSPIAGNQPQHF
v_gene: TRBV5-1; d_gene: TRBD2; j_gene: TRBJ2-3; CDR3aa: CASSTTSGGGTDTQYF
v_gene: TRBV27; d_gene: TRBD1; j_gene: TRBJ1-6; CDR3aa: CASRFSRGQSPLHF
v_gene: TRBV29-1; d_gene: TRBD2; j_gene: TRBJ2-5; CDR3aa: CSVAPSGEMGTQYF
v_gene: TRBV5-4; d_gene: -; j_gene: TRBJ2-3; CDR3aa: CASSLAQFVDTQYF
v_gene: TRBV6-5; d_gene: TRBD1; j_gene: TRBJ1-2; CDR3aa: CASSYSTGTYGYTF
v_gene: TRBV7-2; d_gene: -; j_gene: TRBJ1-5; CDR3aa: CASSLESQGDQPQHF
v_gene: TRBV5-6; d_gene: -; j_gene: TRBJ1-2; CDR3aa: CASSSGLGGYTF
v_gene: TRBV7-9; d_gene: -; j_gene: TRBJ2-3; CDR3aa: CASSGWTASTDTQYF
v_gene: TRBV5-1; d_gene: -; j_gene: TRBJ1-2; CDR3aa: CASQPAPGGLYGYTF
v_gene: TRBV4-1; d_gene: TRBD1; j_gene: TRBJ1-2; CDR3aa: CASSQVTGGNYGYTF
v_gene: TRBV28; d_gene: TRBD1; j_gene: TRBJ2-5; CDR3aa: CASSFRGRETQYF
v_gene: TRBV7-9; d_gene: TRBD1; j_gene: TRBJ2-2; CDR3aa: CASSPGQGVGELFF